This is a list of T cell receptor beta chains from one sample in a study of shared T cell receptors in the human thymus. Using immunoSEQ multiplex PCR, the repertoire was profiled, and TCRdb retains in-frame clones only, with some absent. The repertoire includes hundreds of thousands of clones, approximately 89% of them detected once, and roughly 0.0094% sits in the top ten. These data also formed part of another study, on human thymus T cells.

The sequencing sample was made of thymocytes. The receptors stem from a boy under two years old with a congenital heart defect. Each CDR3 is given with its conserved first and last residue. D genes are given only for firm matches. A clone size is listed for some rows: how often the clone was seen (once, few, many), or a class if it is expanded.

V,D,J,size,CDR3,DNA
TRBV27,-,TRBJ2-6,-,CASSRTGSGANVLTF,TGTGCCAGCAGCAGAACAGGGAGCGGGGCCAACGTCCTGACTTTC
TRBV7-9,TRBD1,TRBJ1-5,-,CASSPGTGNQPQHF,TGTGCCAGCAGCCCCGGGACAGGCAATCAGCCCCAGCATTTT
TRBV4-3,TRBD1,TRBJ2-6,-,CASSADRGIVEANVLTF,TGCGCCAGCAGCGCGGACAGGGGAATAGTTGAGGCCAACGTCCTGACTTTC
TRBV7-9,TRBD1,TRBJ1-1,-,CASSFGTGSGTEAFF,TGTGCCAGCAGCTTCGGGACAGGGAGTGGGACTGAAGCTTTCTTT
TRBV4-3,-,TRBJ1-6,few,CASSQDREGSPLHF,TGCGCCAGCAGCCAAGACAGGGAAGGTTCACCCCTCCACTTT
TRBV28,TRBD1,TRBJ2-4,-,CASSADRGKNIQYF,TGTGCCAGCAGTGCGGACAGGGGAAAAAACATTCAGTACTTC
TRBV5-1,-,TRBJ1-6,-,CASSLIWESEGSSPLHF,TGCGCCAGCAGCTTGATTTGGGAGAGTGAAGGAAGTTCACCCCTCCACTTT
TRBV5-4,TRBD2,TRBJ2-1,-,CASSSGLADSLTYNEQFF,TGTGCCAGCAGCTCGGGACTAGCGGACTCTCTTACATACAATGAGCAGTTCTTC
TRBV18,-,TRBJ1-1,-,CASSPREDSGTEAFF,TGTGCCAGCTCACCCAGGGAGGATAGTGGCACTGAAGCTTTCTTT
TRBV5-1,-,TRBJ1-2,-,CASSLVPTGAANYGYTF,TGCGCCAGCAGCTTGGTACCCACTGGGGCCGCTAACTATGGCTACACCTTC
TRBV29-1,TRBD1,TRBJ2-7,-,CSVEGGTGTDSYEQYF,TGCAGCGTTGAAGGGGGCACGGGGACAGATTCCTACGAGCAGTACTTC
TRBV7-9,-,TRBJ2-7,-,CASSHSPPAGLRYEQYF,TGTGCCAGCAGCCATTCCCCCCCGGCAGGGCTACGCTACGAGCAGTACTTC
TRBV5-1,-,TRBJ2-6,-,CASAPLRVGGANVLTF,TGCGCCAGCGCTCCCCTCCGGGTAGGTGGGGCCAACGTCCTGACTTTC
TRBV28,-,TRBJ1-5,-,CASLTPRDSPMGQPQHF,TGTGCCAGTCTAACGCCCAGAGACAGCCCCATGGGACAGCCCCAGCATTTT